A single TCR beta chain is shown here with its context. This entry belongs to a study of control samples from healthy donors and cancer patients. The CDR3 spans 17 residues. Looked up from germline, CDR1 is KGHSH and CDR2 is LQKENI. V was shortened by 4 bases and J by 0 bases, with 18 bases between the two germline ends. The table came from immunoSEQ multiplex PCR; TCRdb's copy has only in-frame clones and leaves some out. The data show fewer than 500,000 clones, roughly 90% seen once. The sample taken for sequencing was PBMCs. This receptor was obtained from a man aged 35 to 55 with head and neck cancer. The chain uses TRBV18 and TRBJ1-1, with a possible D match to TRBD1 (5 bases). The CDR3 region has the DNA TGTGCCAGCTCACTTCGGTGGGAGGGGAATTTGAACACTGAAGCTTTCTTT. It is translated as CASSLRWEGNLNTEAFF.